A single sample gave rise to the 17 T cell receptor beta chains below, sequenced in a study of blood T cells in healthy people across ages. Primers used in a second PCR of about 6 to 11 cycles were a sample-barcoded 5' primer and a J-beta primer mix. TCRdb analysed the 5' RACE reads with MiXCR anew, one entry per CDR3 protein. The sample lists roughly 800,000 distinct CDR3 sequences; 55% to 75% were seen once. Sequences were obtained from blood. These receptors were taken from a man younger than 40 in good health.

The CDR3 sequence: CSATSWREGSEQYF. DNA of the CDR3: TGCAGTGCTACATCCTGGCGGGAGGGCTCCGAGCAGTACTTC. This rearrangement joins TRBV20-1 to TRBJ2-7; the match to TRBD2 covers 9 bases. Germline lookup yields CDR1 DFQATT and CDR2 SNEGSKA (reference sequence). CDR3 size: 14 residues. The ends lost 4 bases at V and 6 bases at J; junction bases unmatched: 10.

The rearrangement joins TRBV13 to TRBJ2-5, with 8 nucleotides matching TRBD2. CDR3 length: 16 amino acids. Germline loops: CDR1 PRHDT, CDR2 FYEKMQ (reference sequence). J was trimmed by 2 bases and V by 5 bases; bases with no gene match: 10. The CDR3 loop is CASSAPGGALQETQYF. CDR3 nucleotides: TGTGCCAGCAGCGCCCCGGGGGGGGCGTTACAAGAGACCCAGTACTTC.

The rearrangement joins TRBV27 to TRBJ2-4, with 7 bases aligning to TRBD2. The CDR3 has 14 amino acids. Germline V gene lookup returns CDR1 MNHEY and CDR2 SMNVEV (reference sequence). V lost 7 bases to trimming and J lost 13 bases; unmatched junction nucleotides: 16. The CDR3 DNA sequence: TGTGCCAGCATTAGTCGGGGAGGGAGAGGGGCGCAGTACTTC. Translation gives CASISRGGRGAQYF.

The chain employs TRBV28 and TRBJ2-5; 9 positions match TRBD2. This CDR3 comprises 15 residues. Germline loops: CDR1 MDHEN, CDR2 SYDVKM. The ends lost 8 bases at V and 11 bases at J; junction bases unmatched: 18. The CDR3 sequence: CASLLGLARSNEQYF. Written as DNA, the CDR3 is TGTGCCAGCCTTTTAGGACTAGCGCGTTCCAATGAGCAGTACTTC.

This clonotype was counted between two and nine times. V gene TRBV5-5 combines with J gene TRBJ1-2, with D unresolved. The V end lost 4 bases, the J end lost 1 base, and 14 bases lay between the germline ends. There are 15 residues in the CDR3. Germline values: CDR1 SGHKS, CDR2 YYEKEE (reference sequence). CDR3 sequence reads: CASSLGRQSNYGYTF. CDR3 in DNA: TGTGCCAGCAGCCTAGGACGGCAGAGTAACTATGGCTACACCTTC.

This clonotype was counted once. The chain carries TRBV7-8 and TRBJ2-1, with 8 bases lining up with TRBD2. The germline gives CDR1 SGHVS, CDR2 FQNEAQ. The CDR3 consists of 16 residues. Trimming removed 4 bases from V and 9 bases from J; junction bases left unmatched: 14. As DNA, the CDR3 is TGTGCCAGCAGCTCACCCCGGAGCGGGGGCCCCAGTGAGCAGTTCTTC. Protein sequence: CASSSPRSGGPSEQFF.

In this sample, this clonotype turned up a few times. This rearrangement joins TRBV6-1 to TRBJ1-6; D is unclear. CDR3 length: 13 residues. Germline V gives CDR1 MNHNS, CDR2 SASEGT. Trimming left V 1 base short and J 7 bases short, with 5 bases between. CDR3 DNA: TGTGCCAGCAGTGAAGAAGTGAATTCACCCCTCCACTTT. Translating gives CASSEEVNSPLHF.

This sequence joins TRBV2 and TRBJ2-5, with 8 bases identical to TRBD1. V dropped 5 bases and J dropped 5; count of bases not matched to a gene: 10. The CDR3 covers 15 residues. Germline loops: CDR1 SNHLY, CDR2 FYNNEI. CDR3 DNA sequence: TGTGCCAGCAGTCCGGACAGGGTAGCAGGCGAGACCCAGTACTTC. Translated: CASSPDRVAGETQYF.

This clonotype was recorded a few times. The chain employs TRBV28 and TRBJ2-5; a weak D match, TRBD2 (5 bases). V lost 4 bases and J 5 bases, leaving 17 bases between the germline ends. CDR3 size: 15 residues. CDR1 is MDHEN, CDR2 SYDVKM, per germline. CDR3: CASSYERRGKETQYF. Here the CDR3 DNA reads TGTGCCAGCAGTTACGAGAGGAGAGGGAAGGAGACCCAGTACTTC.

The V and J genes are TRBV20-1 and TRBJ2-4; D is ambiguous. The CDR3 loop spans 15 amino acids. The V and J ends lost 0 bases and 0 bases respectively, with 9 bases between them. Germline V lookup: CDR1 DFQATT, CDR2 SNEGSKA (reference sequence). The CDR3 protein is CSARDHRLAKNIQYF. The CDR3 DNA follows: TGCAGTGCTAGAGATCATCGGCTAGCCAAAAACATTCAGTACTTC.

This chain links TRBV5-8 with TRBJ2-7, with D possibly being TRBD1 (5 bases). TRBJ2-5 explains the end of the DNA better; the J call may be wrong. In germline, CDR1 is SGHTS, CDR2 YDEGEE. The CDR3 totals 16 residues. The CDR3 DNA is TGTGCCAGCAGCTTGGGGATAGGCGTACCAGGGGAGACCCAGTACTTC. Translation gives CASSLGIGVPGETQYF.

This clonotype was seen ten or more times. This chain uses TRBV7-9 with TRBJ1-2; 7 nucleotides match TRBD1. CDR1 is SEHNR and CDR2 is FQNEAQ in the germline V gene (reference sequence). The ends lost 1 base at V and 2 bases at J; junction bases unmatched: 13. The CDR3 is 18 residues long. The CDR3, as DNA: TGTGCCAGCAGCTTAGGGGGGGACAGTCGGGCCCTCAACTATGGCTACACCTTC. It translates to CASSLGGDSRALNYGYTF. Full variable domain (missing parts from reference TRBV7-9 and TRBJ1-2): DTGVSQNPRHKITKRGQNVTFRCDPISEHNRLYWYRQTLGQGPEFLTYFQNEAQLEKSRLLSDRFSAERPKGSFSTLEIQRTEQGDSAMYLCASSLGGDSRALNYGYTFGSGTRLTVV.

The J gene is TRBJ2-7, the V gene TRBV10-3; possibly TRBD2 for D (6 bases). Germline V CDR1 and CDR2: ENHRY, SYGVKD. Trimming cost V 2 bases and J 3 bases, with 8 bases left between them. CDR3 length equals 13 residues. The CDR3 bases are TGTGCCATCAGTGAGGGGACTGTCTACGAGCAGTACTTC. Residues: CAISEGTVYEQYF.

This clonotype showed up just once. This chain connects TRBV15 to TRBJ2-1; D unclear. Trimming shortened V by 2 bases and J by 15 bases, and 17 bases separated the two germline ends. Germline CDR1 is LNHNV and CDR2 is YYDKDF (reference sequence). The CDR3 totals 13 residues. The CDR3 DNA reads as TGTGCCACCAGCAGACCAGATGTCCAGATGCTGTTCTTC. Protein product: CATSRPDVQMLFF.

The gene calls are TRBV7-3 and TRBJ2-5, with D possibly matching TRBD2 (5 bases). Germline values: CDR1 SGHTA, CDR2 FQGTGA. The germline V and J ends were trimmed by 2 bases and 1 base, with 11 bases remaining between them. The CDR3 spans 15 residues. CDR3 residues: CASSLRRGPQETQYF. The CDR3, as DNA: TGTGCCAGCAGCTTACGCAGAGGGCCCCAAGAGACCCAGTACTTC. The full variable domain, with the rest looked up from reference TRBV7-3 and TRBJ2-5, is GAGVSQTPSNKVTEKGKYVELRCDPISGHTALYWYRQSLGQGPEFLIYFQGTGAADDSGLPNDRFFAVRPEGSVSTLKIQRTERGDSAVYLCASSLRRGPQETQYFGPGTRLLVL.

The rearrangement joins TRBV10-3 to TRBJ2-5, with D perhaps given as TRBD1 or TRBD2 (5 bases each). The ends were cut back, 10 bases at V and 11 bases at J, with 26 bases in the middle. CDR3 length equals 14 residues. The germline V gene has CDR1 ENHRY and CDR2 SYGVKD. Written as DNA, the CDR3 is TGTGCCAGCGACACCGGGACGGATTACAATGAGCAGTACTTC. Translated, it gives CASDTGTDYNEQYF.

This clonotype was detected ten times or more. This chain connects TRBV6-1 to TRBJ1-6; 9 bases match TRBD1. The trim removed 3 bases at V and 5 bases at J, leaving 2 bases unmatched. CDR1 and CDR2 from the germline V gene are MNHNS and SASEGT. This CDR3 is 15 amino acids long. The CDR3, as DNA: TGTGCCAGCAGTGACGGGACAGGGAATAATTCACCCCTCCACTTT. It encodes CASSDGTGNNSPLHF.